The sequence of this TCR beta chain was determined in a study of beta chain features in type 1 diabetes. On average, the one heparinised blood draw given by each donor was approximately 120 mL. As for this clone: The target antigen is unknown.

Findings and limits, study-wide: Patients showed naive, central memory and Treg TCRB repertoires that appeared more similar than those of healthy donors. VDJ junctions in type 1 diabetes patients carried more deletions and fewer insertions. There was a moderate but significant shortening of TCRB CDR3s in all four CD4+ subsets of Type 1 diabetes patients.

Isolated RNA was reverse transcribed in full, so expressed TCRB transcripts were sequenced. Assay: immunoSEQ multiplex PCR; the TCRdb copy retains only in-frame clones and omits some. Altogether around 100,000 clones are present, under 30% being singletons, with the ten largest covering around 0.5%. The TCR originated in a woman aged 18 to 35 with type 1 diabetes. The sequenced sample consisted of central memory CD4+ T cells from blood.

The DNA for the CDR3 is TGTGCCAGCAGCCCCGTGGCCCTATGGGGCTCTGAAGCTTTCTTT. It encodes CASSPVALWGSEAFF. J is TRBJ1-1 and V is TRBV7-6; a weak D match, TRBD1 (5 bases). CDR1 and CDR2 from the germline V gene are SGHVS and FNYEAQ. Trimming removed 5 bases at V and 6 bases at J, with 19 bases between. This CDR3 spans 15 amino acids.